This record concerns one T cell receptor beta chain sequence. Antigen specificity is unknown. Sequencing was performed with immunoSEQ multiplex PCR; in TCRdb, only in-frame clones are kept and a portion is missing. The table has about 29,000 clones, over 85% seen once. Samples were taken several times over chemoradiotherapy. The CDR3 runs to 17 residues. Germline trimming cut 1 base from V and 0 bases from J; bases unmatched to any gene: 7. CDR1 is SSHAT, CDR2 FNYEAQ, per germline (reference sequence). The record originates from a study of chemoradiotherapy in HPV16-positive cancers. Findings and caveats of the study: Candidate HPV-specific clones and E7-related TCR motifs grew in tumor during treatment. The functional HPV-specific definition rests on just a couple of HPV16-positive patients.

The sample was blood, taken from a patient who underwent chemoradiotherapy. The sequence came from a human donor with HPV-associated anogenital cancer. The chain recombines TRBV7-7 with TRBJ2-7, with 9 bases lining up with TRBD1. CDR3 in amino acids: CASSLGPGTGSSYEQYF. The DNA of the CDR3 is TGTGCCAGCAGCTTAGGCCCCGGGACAGGGAGCTCCTACGAGCAGTACTTC.